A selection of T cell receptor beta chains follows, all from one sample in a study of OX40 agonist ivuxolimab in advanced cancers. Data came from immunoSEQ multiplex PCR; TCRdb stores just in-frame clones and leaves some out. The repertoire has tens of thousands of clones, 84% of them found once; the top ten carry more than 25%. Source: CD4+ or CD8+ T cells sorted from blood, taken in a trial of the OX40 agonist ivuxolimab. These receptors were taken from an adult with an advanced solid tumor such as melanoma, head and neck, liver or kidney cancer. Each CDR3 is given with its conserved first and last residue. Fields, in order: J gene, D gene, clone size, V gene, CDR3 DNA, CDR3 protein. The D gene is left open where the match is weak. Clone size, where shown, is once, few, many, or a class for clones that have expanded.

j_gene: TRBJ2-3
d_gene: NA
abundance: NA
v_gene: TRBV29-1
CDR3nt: TGCAGCGTTGGGATAGACAAATCAGATACGCAGTATTTT
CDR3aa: CSVGIDKSDTQYF

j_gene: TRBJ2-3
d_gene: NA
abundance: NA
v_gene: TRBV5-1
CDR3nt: TGCGCCAGCAGCTTGGAGGGCAGGGGTGGCACAGATACGCAGTATTTT
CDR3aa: CASSLEGRGGTDTQYF

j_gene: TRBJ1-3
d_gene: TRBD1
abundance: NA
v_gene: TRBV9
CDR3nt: TGTGCCAGCAGCCCTGACAGGGGGCTTGGCTCTGGAAACACCATATATTTT
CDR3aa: CASSPDRGLGSGNTIYF

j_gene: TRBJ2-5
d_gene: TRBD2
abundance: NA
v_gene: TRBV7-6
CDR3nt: TGTGCCAGCAGCTTAGTACCGGGGTCGGTGTCTAGCGGGAGAATGGAGACCCAGTACTTC
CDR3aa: CASSLVPGSVSSGRMETQYF

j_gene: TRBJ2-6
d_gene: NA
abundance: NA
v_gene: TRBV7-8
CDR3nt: TGTGCCAGCAGCTTAGTGAGCTCTAGGTGGGCCCCCTCTGGGGCCAACGTCCTGACTTTC
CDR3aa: CASSLVSSRWAPSGANVLTF

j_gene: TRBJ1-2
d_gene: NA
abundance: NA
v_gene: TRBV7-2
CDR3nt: TGTGCCAGCAGCTTAGACAGCCTCTATGGCTACACCTTC
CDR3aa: CASSLDSLYGYTF

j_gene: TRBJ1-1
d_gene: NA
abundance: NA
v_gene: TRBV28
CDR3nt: TGTGCCAGCAGTCCGTCTAACAGGGAAGCTTTCTTT
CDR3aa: CASSPSNREAFF

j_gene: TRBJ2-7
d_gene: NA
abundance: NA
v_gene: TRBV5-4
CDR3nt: TGTGCCAGCAGCTTGGAGGGCGGAGGTATCTCCTACGAGCAGTACTTC
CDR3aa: CASSLEGGGISYEQYF

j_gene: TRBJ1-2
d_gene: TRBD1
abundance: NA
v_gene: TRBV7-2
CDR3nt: TGTGCCAGCAGCTTGAGGACAGGGGACTATGGCTACACCTTC
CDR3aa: CASSLRTGDYGYTF

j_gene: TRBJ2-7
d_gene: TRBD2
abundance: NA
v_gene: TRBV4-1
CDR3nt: TGCGCCAGCAGCCAAGAGGTGACTAGCGGGGGGGCTCGGCAGTACTTC
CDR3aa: CASSQEVTSGGARQYF

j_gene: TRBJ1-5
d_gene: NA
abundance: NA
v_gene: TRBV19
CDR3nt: TGTGCCAGTAGTGCAACAGGGATTCAGCCCCAGCATTTT
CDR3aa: CASSATGIQPQHF

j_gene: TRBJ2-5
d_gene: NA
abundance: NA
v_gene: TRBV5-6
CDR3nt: TGTGCCAGCAGCTTGGACACACGGTACCAAGAGACCCAGTACTTC
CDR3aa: CASSLDTRYQETQYF

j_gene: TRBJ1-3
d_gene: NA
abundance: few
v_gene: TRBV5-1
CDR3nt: TGCGCCAGCAGCTTGGATTCCGGGTTGAGAAACACCATATATTTT
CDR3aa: CASSLDSGLRNTIYF

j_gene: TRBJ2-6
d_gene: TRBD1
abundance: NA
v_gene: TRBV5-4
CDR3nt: TGTGCCAGCAGCTCTTTCACGGGACAGGGCTCTGGGGCCAACGTCCTGACTTTC
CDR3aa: CASSSFTGQGSGANVLTF

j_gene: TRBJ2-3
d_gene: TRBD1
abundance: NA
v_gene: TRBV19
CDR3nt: TGTGCCAGTAGGACCGGACAGGGGATAGTAGATACGCAGTATTTT
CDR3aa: CASRTGQGIVDTQYF

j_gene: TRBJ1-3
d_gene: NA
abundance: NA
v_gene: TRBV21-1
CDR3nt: TGTGCCAGCAGCAACAGATTAGGACATTGGGCAAACACCATATATTTT
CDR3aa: CASSNRLGHWANTIYF